This T cell receptor beta chain was sequenced for a study of OX40 agonist ivuxolimab in advanced cancers. Study outcomes and limitations: On average, CD8+ T cells showed a greater number of expanded clones than CD4+.

The CDR3 runs to 15 residues. In the case of this clone: The target antigen is unknown.

Profiled with immunoSEQ multiplex PCR; TCRdb holds only in-frame clones, not every one. The table includes approximately 30,000 clones, about 92% detected once. The sequencing used CD4+ or CD8+ T cells sorted from blood, collected in a trial of the OX40 agonist ivuxolimab. The chain carries TRBV1 and TRBJ1-2. TRBV1 is listed as a pseudogene. The clonotype originates from an adult with an advanced solid tumor such as melanoma, head and neck, liver or kidney cancer. This CDR3 is CTSSQDPGGARGYTF. The CDR3 coding sequence is TGCACCAGCAGCCAAGACCCGGGGGGGGCGCGAGGCTACACCTTC.